This T cell receptor (beta chain) was captured by sequencing in a study of radiotherapy plus CTLA-4 blockade in lung cancer. Study at large: Across the patients, objective responses occurred in about 19%, and disease control in roughly 30%.

The study, taken as a whole, reports: Some TCR clones had been derived from tumors. These clones expanded in peripheral blood after radiotherapy plus ipilimumab. Early blood T cell clone dynamics, with interferon-beta, were reported to best predict response.

Concerning this clone itself: Its specificity is unknown.

Chemo-refractory metastatic non-small-cell lung cancer patients underwent focal radiation alongside CTLA-4 blockade with ipilimumab. The CDR3 sequence is 14 residues long. Germline lookup yields CDR1 SNHLY and CDR2 FYNNEI. The V and J ends lost 6 bases and 3 bases respectively, with 15 bases between them. Libraries were prepared by immunoSEQ multiplex PCR; TCRdb keeps only in-frame clonotypes and omits some of them. The top ten hold about 8.3% of the sample, which has tens of thousands of clones, under 75% seen once. The chain recombines TRBV2 with TRBJ2-7; possible D gene TRBD1, 6 bases. This receptor was taken from a human donor with non-small cell lung cancer whose response to radiotherapy plus ipilimumab could not be evaluated. This specimen was peripheral blood, taken from a patient treated with radiotherapy plus ipilimumab. The CDR3: CASRAGTFNYEQYF. CDR3 coding DNA: TGTGCCAGCAGAGCCGGGACATTTAACTACGAGCAGTACTTC.